This TCR beta chain was captured by sequencing in a study of T cell responses to AZD1222 COVID-19 vaccine (TCRdb year 2021). Context from the whole study: AZD1222 recipients whose second dose came at about 4 weeks and those whose second dose came at about 12 weeks were combined into one group, since spike-specific TCR depth and breadth did not differ between the two schedules. TCR sequencing covered over 230 trial participants: 207 given two doses of AZD1222 and some 25 given two doses of MenACWY control vaccine. Trial participants were enrolled by age into 18-55, 56-69 and 70-plus year subgroups, with around 150, 28 and 57 TCR-sequenced participants respectively.

The research as a whole found: Conclusions about previously exposed vaccinees are limited, since just six or seven AZD1222 recipients were seropositive for SARS-CoV-2 at baseline. Reportedly, almost half of the unique spike-specific TCRs recognized epitopes lying outside the regions that are mutated in the B.1.351 and B.1.1.7 variants. CD4 TCRs associated with the vaccine covered the entire spike protein, and the dominant responses were in regions 160-218 and 743-854. In the small 56-69-year group, the increase in depth fell short of significance, most likely because of low power. Most participants were white British and females outnumbered males, and the authors suggested that clonal diversity may have been underestimated. Because no samples from the day 14 peak response were available, repertoires could be characterized only after the peak T cell response. After two AZD1222 doses, spike-specific TCR breadth and depth were significantly higher than at day 0 and than in MenACWY recipients.

There are 15 amino acids in the CDR3, from cysteine to phenylalanine inclusive. Of the read, only the CDR3 DNA is kept; its 45 bases are in frame from base 1. Sequences SGHTA (CDR1) and FQGNSA (CDR2) are obtained from the germline V gene. Cut back by 3 bases and 4 bases, the V and J ends lie 13 bases apart. The time point label, read with the paper, signifies: baseline before first vaccination. Vaccinee samples came from UK trials COV001 and COV002, including a single-blind randomized controlled phase 2/3 trial of AZD1222 (ChAdOx1 nCoV-19) in healthy adults. Trial participant PBMC samples were collected at day 0 and day 28 after the second dose for TCRbeta chain sequencing. Regarding this clone: Which antigen it targets is not known. Per-nucleotide qualities are absent, and no much larger clonotype sits a single base away.

The CDR3 regions of human TCRbeta chains were subjected to immunosequencing. The paper's data handling went like this. TCRs in the repertoires were matched against a reference library of SARS-CoV-2-specific TCRs that had been generated with the MIRA antigen-specificity platform. Breadth was defined as the fraction of unique TCRs that were SARS-CoV-2-associated. Depth was defined as the fraction of total T cells that were SARS-CoV-2-associated. Using the MIRA data, each spike-specific TCR was mapped to the spike region that the TCR reacts to and placed in a CD4 or CD8 class. Log10-transformed breadth and depth values were compared by one-way ANOVA with Sidak's multiple comparisons tests. TCRdb stores this immuneACCESS table with in-frame sequences only. Part of the clones is absent; in the studies checked, under half of the shortfall reflects unresolved V genes, and no reason is known for the rest. That table is the source of V, J and clone size, and D and trimming were worked out from the DNA. Present in this sample are about 96,000 clones, around 90% of which were seen just once. 26% of the sample belongs to the ten largest clones.

The sequence derives from an adult in good health. The sample was peripheral blood, taken on day 0 of AZD1222 vaccination. Recombination connected TRBV7-2 to TRBJ1-3, with the D segment identity uncertain. CDR3 protein: CASSFPGLAGNTIYF. Read as DNA, the sequence is TGTGCCAGCAGCTTCCCTGGCTTGGCAGGAAACACCATATATTTT.